These T cell receptor beta chains were read from a single sample in a study of vaccination and CD4 T cells after COVID-19. TCRdb used MiXCR to reprocess the PCR reads, holding one entry per CDR3 protein. Among about 14,000 distinct CDR3 sequences listed, approximately 40% were seen once. Which antigens these TCRs recognize remains unknown. The sequenced sample was CD4+ T cells from blood, cultured in vitro. These receptors originate from a human donor who had recovered from COVID-19. CDR3s include the opening cysteine and the closing phenylalanine or tryptophan.

v_call	j_call	cdr3_aa
TRBV19	TRBJ1-5	CASSIEKGIGDQPQHF
TRBV2	TRBJ2-7	CASSARPSGSYEQYF
TRBV6-1	TRBJ2-3	CASSAGTGTDTQYF
TRBV6-1	TRBJ2-3	CASRPSDRTDTQYF
TRBV6-1	TRBJ2-5	CKSRREGTATSGLYQETQYF
TRBV6-4	TRBJ2-3	CASSDSSGSADTQYF
TRBV11-1	TRBJ2-1	CASSGPTIAGSNEQFF
TRBV20-1	TRBJ2-7	CSALTGLAAYEQYF
TRBV5-1	TRBJ2-7	CASRPGEYEQYF
TRBV11-2	TRBJ2-2	CASSHLQGPNTGELFF
TRBV29-1	TRBJ1-5	CSVLGQGGQPQHF
TRBV7-2	TRBJ2-3	CASSLMRHTDTQYF
TRBV2	TRBJ2-5	CASSVGETQYF
TRBV11-2	TRBJ1-1	CASTKDMNTEAFF
TRBV2	TRBJ1-1	CASSARTLNTEAFF
TRBV20-1	TRBJ1-2	CSAVQGMLYGYTF
TRBV7-8	TRBJ1-1	CASSLVQAGVVAFF
TRBV11-2	TRBJ2-1	CASSLFSVASTSSFF
TRBV7-9	TRBJ2-2	CASSPRQGTGELFF
TRBV6-4	TRBJ2-6	CASSDNSGANVLTF
TRBV5-5	TRBJ2-7	CASTPNRGRFYEQYF
TRBV10-3	TRBJ2-7	CAISEPGQGVPYEQYF
TRBV7-2	TRBJ2-1	CASSRTSGSSEQFF
TRBV7-9	TRBJ1-6	CASSFIKGSPLHF
TRBV20-1	TRBJ2-1	CSASEGWDEQFF
TRBV20-1	TRBJ1-5	CSARALAGGQPQHF
TRBV15	TRBJ2-5	CALSPLAGGGETQYF
TRBV19	TRBJ2-1	CASSIRQQEYHNEQFF
TRBV15	TRBJ2-1	CATSRTTSGRANNEQFF
TRBV9	TRBJ2-2	CASSVVTTGELFF
TRBV12-3/TRBV12-4	TRBJ2-5	CASSYRGGYETQYF
TRBV28	TRBJ2-2	CASISQRATGELFF
TRBV29-1	TRBJ2-2	CSVVVAGGPNGELFF
TRBV27	TRBJ2-3	CASRWGGITDTQYF
TRBV30	TRBJ2-4	CAWSAQREGNIQYF
TRBV10-1	TRBJ1-3	CASRGNSGNTIYF
TRBV20-1	TRBJ2-5	CSARVGLVPPKETQYF
TRBV20-1	TRBJ2-4	CSARVGNIQYF
TRBV7-2	TRBJ2-7	CASSLTGRQAPNF
TRBV19	TRBJ2-5	CASSDMGGQTQYF
TRBV20-1	TRBJ2-7	CSAHPNQDEQYF
TRBV11-2	TRBJ2-1	CASSFRGREIYNEQFF
TRBV7-8	TRBJ2-7	CASSLDLVAGGEQYF
TRBV20-1	TRBJ2-5	CSASSLKETQYF
TRBV20-1	TRBJ1-5	CSARARSNQPQHF
TRBV2	TRBJ2-3	CASSGDADTQYF
TRBV12-3/TRBV12-4	TRBJ1-2	CASSYGQGINGYTF
TRBV11-3	TRBJ1-5	CASSLAPDSNQPQHF
TRBV6-2/TRBV6-3	TRBJ2-2	CASSYSPEGSGELFF
TRBV29-1	TRBJ2-5	CSVAGPAYQETQYF
TRBV7-2	TRBJ2-3	CASIVSGDPRKSGTDTQYF
TRBV6-1	TRBJ2-4	CASSTGGLAKNIQYF
TRBV20-1	TRBJ2-7	CSAYTGTVDYF
TRBV2	TRBJ1-5	CASSGENQPQHF
TRBV18	TRBJ1-1	CASSPTREKDTEAFF
TRBV2	TRBJ2-7	CASSEQTSSYEQYF
TRBV20-1	TRBJ2-1	CSAHSGTGAPNEQFF
TRBV30	TRBJ1-6	CAWRGQAETNSPLHF
TRBV7-2	TRBJ2-7	CASSFDTEQYF
TRBV20-1	TRBJ2-7	CSAPESYEQYF